This T cell receptor beta chain was found in a study of radiation and T cells in renal cell carcinoma (dated by TCRdb to 2018 to 2020). With respect to the entire study: Samples were obtained from a clinical trial, in which 15 Gy stereotactic body radiation therapy was delivered to primary renal cell carcinomas and nephrectomy was performed 4 weeks later. In total, about 53 samples, comprising some 25 tumors and some 27 peripheral blood samples, were subjected to TCR beta sequencing. Across all 55 or so samples, 4,016,671 unique CDR3 nucleotide sequences, encoding 2 million to 3 million unique CDR3 amino acid sequences, were identified.

A note on this clone: This receptor's antigen is unknown. Within one base of it there is no much larger clone, and no base qualities were kept.

This specimen's time point label, interpreted: blood 2 weeks post-SBRT. This sample's treatment or condition label indicates: 15 Gy SBRT to primary tumor, nephrectomy 4 weeks later. Serial peripheral blood from radiation-treated patients was sampled at baseline, 2 weeks and 4 weeks after SBRT to track tumor-enriched clonotypes. Every patient's renal cell carcinoma showed clear cell pathology. Genomic DNA for TCR sequencing was prepared using the QIAamp DNA Blood Mini Kit (Qiagen). The analyses included only samples that passed all quality control checks. Following the manufacturer's recommendations, the immunoSEQ kit was used to generate TCR beta libraries from genomic DNA. Library preparation used a first multiplex PCR with proprietary primers, then a second PCR adding unique barcodes, with bead cleanups after each round. A kit-provided positive control reaction and a negative control reaction were included in every sample batch. The final libraries were assessed on an Agilent 4200 TapeStation D1000 ScreenTape, pooled by volume, and quantified by qPCR. Sequencing was performed on an Illumina NextSeq500 using a MidOutput 150-cycle cartridge, with 156 Read1 cycles, 15 Index1 cycles, and the kit custom primers. The pooled library was loaded at about 1 pM, with an approximately 19% PhiX control spiked in. The authors processed their data as follows. Vendor-processed data were analyzed in R, with a clonotype defined as all T cells sharing the same CDR3 nucleotide sequence. In the clone abundance analyses, frequencies in each sample were normalized to that sample's 10,000 most abundant clones. Public T cell clones, which averaged fewer than five per sample, were excluded before analysis. An abundance difference of at least 32-fold between compartments was the criterion for calling clonotypes tumor-enriched or baseline blood-enriched. Clonotypes expanded or contracted between blood time points were identified with a beta-binomial differential abundance model. The Baroni-Urbani and Buser coefficient was used to measure tumor-blood repertoire similarity, and groups were compared with two-tailed Wilcoxon tests in R. What TCRdb holds here is the immuneACCESS table cut down to in-frame rearrangements. Part of the clones is not present; checked against another copy, under half of the missing clones reflect an unresolved V gene, and the others are unexplained. That table gives V, J and clone size, and the DNA gave D and trimming. The sample includes some 120,000 clones, with 80% to 90% observed a single time. The ten largest clones add up to 1.5% to 2% of the sample.

The paper as a whole reports these results and caveats: Changes in the blood repertoire were not tracked past 4 weeks after treatment. In blood, the top tumor clonotypes increased between baseline and 2 weeks post-radiation and then shrank by 4 weeks, which suggests that tumor-resident clones expanded only transiently. Effects of radiation dose or scheduling on the TCR repertoire could not be addressed with the single-armed trial design. Because pretreatment tumor biopsies were not available, the baseline intratumoral presence of clonotypes could not be determined.

The starting material was blood, obtained from a patient whose treatment included radiotherapy and nephrectomy. This TCR was sampled from an older woman with renal cell carcinoma.

The base sequence is TGTGCCAGCAGTCTCCGGGGACAGGAAGAGACCCAGTACTTC. Its translation is CASSLRGQEETQYF. This chain is built from TRBV28 and TRBJ2-5, and 8 junction bases match TRBD1. CDR1 and CDR2 were assigned from the germline V gene as MDHEN and SYDVKM. Here V drops 5 bases and J drops 3 bases, and the junction holds 5 bases not matched to any gene. Its CDR3 holds 14 amino acids, cysteine through phenylalanine. Here the CDR3 DNA is all that survives: 42 bases in frame from base 1.